The subject of this entry is one TCR beta chain. Its antigen remains unknown. The entry originates in a study of CD8+ T cells in alopecia areata. Points from the study as a whole: Sequencing of scalp samples also captures resident alphabeta T cells of normal skin. It was less clear whether patients shared TCRs than it was in mice, possibly because of HLA.

RNA extraction was followed by reverse transcription into cDNA, which acted as the sequencing template. TCRdb's table, derived via immunoSEQ multiplex PCR, lists solely in-frame clones and lacks some. There are some 180,000 clones in the sample; around 50% occur only once, and 4% to 6% lies in the top ten. The sequence was collected from a human donor in good health. Sequencing used CD8+ T cells sorted from blood.

CDR3 in DNA: TGTGCCAGCAGCCAGACGGAGAACTATGGCTACACCTTC. It encodes CASSQTENYGYTF. The V and J genes are TRBV14 and TRBJ1-2; no reliable D call. V lost 3 bases to trimming and J lost 2 bases, with 7 bases between them. The CDR3 runs 13 residues. CDR1 SGHDN and CDR2 FVKESK come from the germline V gene. The whole variable domain, filled in from reference TRBV14 and TRBJ1-2, reads EAGVTQFPSHSVIEKGQTVTLRCDPISGHDNLYWYRRVMGKEIKFLLHFVKESKQDESGMPNNRFLAERTGGTYSTLKVQPAELEDSGVYFCASSQTENYGYTFGSGTRLTVV.